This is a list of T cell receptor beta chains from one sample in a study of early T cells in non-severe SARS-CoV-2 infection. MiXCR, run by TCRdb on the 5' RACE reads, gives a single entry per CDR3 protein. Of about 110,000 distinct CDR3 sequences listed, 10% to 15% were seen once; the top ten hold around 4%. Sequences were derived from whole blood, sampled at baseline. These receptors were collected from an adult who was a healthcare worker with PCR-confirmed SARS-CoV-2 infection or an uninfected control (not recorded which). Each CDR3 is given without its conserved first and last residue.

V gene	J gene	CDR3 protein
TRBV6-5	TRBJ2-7	ASSFRDRAYEQY
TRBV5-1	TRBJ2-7	ASSPRESAIYEQY
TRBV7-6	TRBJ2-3	ASSQGTSGEDTQY
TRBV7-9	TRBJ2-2	ASSLSRPITNTGELF
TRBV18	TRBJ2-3	ASSPLPRTSGGQGTDTQY
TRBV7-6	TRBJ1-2	ASSLRGAGYT
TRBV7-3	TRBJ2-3	ASSPGTTQY
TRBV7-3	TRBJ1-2	ASSRTGGYGYT
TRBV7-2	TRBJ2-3	ASSKLAGGLDTQY
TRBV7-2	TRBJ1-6	ASSLEGAPGSPLH
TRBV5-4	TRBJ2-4	ASSFTGGRDIQY
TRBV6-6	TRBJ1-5	ASRSTGESNQPQH
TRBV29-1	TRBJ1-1	SSRTGNTEAF